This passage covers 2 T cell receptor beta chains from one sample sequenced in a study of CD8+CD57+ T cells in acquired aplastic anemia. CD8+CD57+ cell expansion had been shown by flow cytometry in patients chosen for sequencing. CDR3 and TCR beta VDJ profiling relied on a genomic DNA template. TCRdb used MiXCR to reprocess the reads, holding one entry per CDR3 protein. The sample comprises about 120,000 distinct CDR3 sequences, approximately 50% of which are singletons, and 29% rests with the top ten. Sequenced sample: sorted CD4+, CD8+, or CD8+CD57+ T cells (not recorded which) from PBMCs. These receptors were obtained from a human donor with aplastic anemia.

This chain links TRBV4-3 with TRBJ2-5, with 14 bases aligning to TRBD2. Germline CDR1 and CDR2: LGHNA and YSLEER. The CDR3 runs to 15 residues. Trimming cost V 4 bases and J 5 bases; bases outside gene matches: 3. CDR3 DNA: TGCGCCAGCAGCCCGACTAGCGGGGGGGGGGAGACCCAGTACTTC. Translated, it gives CASSPTSGGGETQYF.

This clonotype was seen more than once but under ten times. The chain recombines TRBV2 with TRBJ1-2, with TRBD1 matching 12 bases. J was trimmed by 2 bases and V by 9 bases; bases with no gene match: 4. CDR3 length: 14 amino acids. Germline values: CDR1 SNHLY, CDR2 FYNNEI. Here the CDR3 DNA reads TGTGCCAGGGTGGGGACAGGGGGCAACTATGGCTACACCTTC. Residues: CARVGTGGNYGYTF. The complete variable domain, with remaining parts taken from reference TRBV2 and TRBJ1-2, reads EPEVTQTPSHQVTQMGQEVILRCVPISNHLYFYWYRQILGQKVEFLVSFYNNEISEKSEIFDDQFSVERPDGSNFTLKIRSTKLEDSAMYFCARVGTGGNYGYTFGSGTRLTVV.